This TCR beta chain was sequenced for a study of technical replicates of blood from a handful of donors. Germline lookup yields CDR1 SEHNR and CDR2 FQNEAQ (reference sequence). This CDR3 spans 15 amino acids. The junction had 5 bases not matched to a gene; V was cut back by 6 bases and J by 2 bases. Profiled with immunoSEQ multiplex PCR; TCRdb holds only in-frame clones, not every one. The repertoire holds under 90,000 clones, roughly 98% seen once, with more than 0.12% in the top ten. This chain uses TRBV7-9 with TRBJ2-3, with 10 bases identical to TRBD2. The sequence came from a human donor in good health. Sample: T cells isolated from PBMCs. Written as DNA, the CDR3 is TGTGCCAGCAGTTCGACTAGCGGGCCCACAGATACGCAGTATTTT. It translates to CASSSTSGPTDTQYF.